This T cell receptor beta chain was documented in a study of blood T cell repertoires in COVID-19 (TCRdb year 2020). At the level of the whole study: Samples from collaborators originated in the United States, Italy and Spain and spanned both the acute and convalescent phases of COVID-19. The prospective study material was composed of cDNA or gDNA derived from T cells, B-cell-depleted T cells, or PBMCs. Subjects who had been exposed to COVID-19, were actively infected with it, or had recovered from it provided the deeply sampled blood TCRbeta repertoires that made up the dataset. The repertoires were released in a freely available public database intended as a resource for research on the immune response to SARS-CoV-2. The samples were drawn from the first 160 participants of the ongoing ImmuneRACE study and from 1,254 subjects provided by 6 global collaborators. A de-identified subject ID, COVID-19 status, age in years and sex were almost always included in the sample metadata. HLA class I and class II types, where available, came from metadata supplied by the sample provider rather than from assay-based typing.

Each collaborating institution followed its own protocols to collect whole blood in K2EDTA tubes. Collaborator samples were shipped for TCRbeta analysis as frozen whole blood, isolated PBMCs, or DNA extracted from either sample type. The sample holds a few counts of this clone. Its antigen has not been determined. One base away there is no much larger clone; base qualities are not given. Taken from the germline V gene, the CDR1 and CDR2 loops are SGHRS and YFSETQ. Counted from cysteine to phenylalanine, this CDR3 has 15 amino acids. CDR3 DNA only is kept here, 45 bases in frame from base 1. Trimming takes 0 bases from V and 4 bases from J, and the germline ends sit 14 bases apart. The investigation overall reported the following: How much clinical and demographic metadata was included differed by source and by participant, and the metadata was provided uncurated.

TCRbeta CDR3 regions were amplified from genomic DNA by means of the immunoSEQ Assay, a bias-controlled multiplex PCR. The authors' pipeline ran thus. The number of nucleated cells in each sample was estimated by amplification of reference gene primers within the assay. To quantify the absolute abundance of each unique TCRbeta CDR3 rearrangement, sequence reads were collapsed and filtered. For each sample, productive Simpson clonality was calculated by taking the square root of Simpson's diversity index across productive rearrangements. Here the immuneACCESS table is served through TCRdb, limited to in-frame sequences with V and J called. Missing clones are a known gap in these copies; in checked studies unresolved V genes cover under half, and the rest lacks a known reason. V and J calls and clone size are copied from that table; D and trimming were computed from the DNA. Within this sample are about 59,000 clones, with about nine tenths of them counted one time only. The ten most abundant clones make up 15% to 20% of the sample.

Recombination joined TRBV5-1 with TRBJ2-7, and possibly TRBD1, on 5 matching bases. The TCR originated in a man at least 80 years old with acute or convalescent COVID-19. Source material: peripheral blood. DNA sequence: TGCGCCAGCAGCTTGGTTGCAGGGCCATCTTACGAGCAGTACTTC. It translates to CASSLVAGPSYEQYF.